This T cell receptor beta chain was captured in a study of shared clonotypes between healthy human individuals. The CDR3 runs to 15 residues. With 2 bases removed from V and 0 bases from J, the gap between germline ends came to 10 bases. The V gene's germline CDR1 is SGHRS and CDR2 YFSETQ. Profiling relied on immunoSEQ multiplex PCR, and the TCRdb table lists in-frame clones only, not all of them. The data contain 2 million to 2.5 million clones, more than 80% of them seen just once; the ten biggest clones take up 0.39%. The sequence was collected from a young man in good health. Some clones in this sample may be carry-over from other donors' samples. What was sequenced was naive CD4+ T cells from PBMCs. The subset is: CD45RA+ positively selected. The J gene is TRBJ2-3, the V gene TRBV5-1; D possibly corresponds to TRBD2 (5 bases). The CDR3: CASSFPAASTDTQYF. The CDR3 DNA sequence: TGCGCCAGCAGCTTCCCAGCGGCTAGCACAGATACGCAGTATTTT.